This T cell receptor beta chain is drawn from a study of blood T cell repertoires in COVID-19. For the study at large: Acute-phase and convalescent COVID-19 samples originated in the United States, Italy and Spain.

The V end was cut by 8 bases, the J end by 0 bases, with 13 bases between. Germline CDR1 and CDR2: SGHRS and YFSETQ. This CDR3 has 14 residues. Using immunoSEQ multiplex PCR, the repertoire was profiled, and TCRdb retains in-frame clones only, with some absent. The table shows around 130,000 clones, with 70% to 90% occurring only once. Enrollees, about 18 to 95 years old, lived in approximately 25 US areas. Participants' own reports of clinical history determined their cohort assignment. This TCR was recovered from a woman in her fifties or sixties with acute COVID-19. The sequenced material came from PBMCs or T cells enriched from blood (not recorded which). This chain joins TRBV5-1 and TRBJ2-3; possibly TRBD2 for D (6 bases). In DNA, the CDR3 is TGCGCCAGTTTCCGGGACTGGAGCACAGATACGCAGTATTTT. As protein: CASFRDWSTDTQYF.